This T cell receptor beta chain was observed in a study of identifying expanded T cells in peripheral blood (dated by TCRdb to the late 2010s). At the level of the whole study: Separate aliquots of the same genomic DNA pool were sequenced to produce technical replicates, and four replicates were compared in pairs.

On this clone: No cognate antigen has been identified for it. The sample holds no much larger clone one base away, and base qualities are not on file.

The immunoSEQ Assay, which relies on bias-controlled multiplex PCR amplification of genomic DNA, was used to profile TCRbeta CDR3 regions. In the original analysis: The absolute abundance of each unique TCRbeta CDR3 region was quantified after sequences were collapsed and filtered. Two models were used to test differential abundance: a binomial model (Fisher-equivalent) and a beta-binomial model that adds time-dependent variance fitted from healthy donors. Clones with fewer than 5 combined templates were removed, and differential abundance was called for clones with a Benjamini-Hochberg FDR below 0.01. Beta-binomial variance was modeled as a function of total template count across the two samples using the form v = (b*log(k)+a)^2. Not all clones reach the TCRdb copy of this immuneACCESS table, which keeps in-frame sequences only. Checked studies attribute under half of the gap to unresolved V genes and leave the rest unexplained. For V, J and clone size, that table is used; D and trimming come from the DNA. The sample table shows more than 85,000 clones, and 88% are seen once. Together, the top ten hold 8% to 9% of the sample.

During the collection period, no immune events, such as infections, were documented for the healthy donors. Time-dependent variance in a beta-binomial model of T-cell clone differential abundance was calibrated using healthy-donor blood repertoires as a training cohort. The training cohort included approximately 10 healthy donors, of whom 3 were female and 7 were male. On average the donors were 43 years old, and their ages spanned roughly 29 to 64 years. Whole blood from each healthy donor was obtained from a commercial supplier and was collected at three time points two to three weeks apart. Genomic DNA was extracted from unsorted whole blood for immunosequencing. Overall results and qualifications from the work: The beta-binomial model significantly reduced the number of clones called differentially abundant and the false-positive rate across all healthy-donor time intervals. The authors expected biological variance in healthy repertoires might increase further over much longer intervals such as months to years. Variance in clone template counts between approximately 2-week samples significantly increased with total template count across all healthy donors. The binomial model flagged about 1.2 differentially abundant clones between technical replicates, compared with about 16.4 over about 2 weeks and 19 over about four weeks.

CDR1 and CDR2, per the germline V gene, are MDHEN and SYDVKM. The CDR3 spans 13 residues, from the cysteine through the phenylalanine. Kept here is only the CDR3 DNA, which spans 39 bases and is read in frame from base 1. Trimming at the junction amounts to 5 bases on V and 9 bases on J, and the germline ends lie 14 bases apart. Sequenced input: blood. The sequence joins TRBV28 to TRBJ2-1; no confident D gene assignment can be made. The TCR originated in a person aged 18 to 75 in good health. The CDR3 is CASSTSLLAEQFF. The nucleotide sequence reads as follows: TGTGCCAGCAGTACCTCGCTTTTGGCTGAGCAGTTCTTC. Reference TRBV28 and TRBJ2-1 genes cover what lies past the CDR3, so the full variable domain is DVKVTQSSRYLVKRTGEKVFLECVQDMDHENMFWYRQDPGLGLRLIYFSYDVKMKEKGDIPEGYSVSREKKERFSLILESASTNQTSMYLCASSTSLLAEQFFGPGTRLTVL.